This TCR beta chain is drawn from a study of shared clonotypes between healthy human individuals. V dropped 0 bases and J dropped 2; count of bases not matched to a gene: 0. Germline V gene data show CDR1 as SGHVS and CDR2 as FQNEAQ. The CDR3 is 14 residues long. Deep level was the assay's run setting. PBMC DNA, left unsorted, was sequenced on ten immunoSEQ deep assay plates. Per the study methods: ImmunoSEQ junction-only sequences lacked quality scores, so their filtering differed. Only in-frame clones appear in the TCRdb table, and some are missing; sequencing was by immunoSEQ multiplex PCR. V, J and clone size are taken as reported in that table, and D and trimming were inferred from the DNA itself. The repertoire has about 520,000 clones, 70% to 80% of them found once; the top ten carry around 12%.

The source material was PBMCs. This sequence was found in a woman in her thirties or forties in good health. Some clones in this sample may be carry-over from other donors' samples. V gene TRBV7-8 combines with J gene TRBJ2-5; 7 bases line up with TRBD2. CDR3: CASSLAGGQETQYF. CDR3 DNA sequence: TGTGCCAGCAGCTTAGCGGGAGGGCAAGAGACCCAGTACTTC.